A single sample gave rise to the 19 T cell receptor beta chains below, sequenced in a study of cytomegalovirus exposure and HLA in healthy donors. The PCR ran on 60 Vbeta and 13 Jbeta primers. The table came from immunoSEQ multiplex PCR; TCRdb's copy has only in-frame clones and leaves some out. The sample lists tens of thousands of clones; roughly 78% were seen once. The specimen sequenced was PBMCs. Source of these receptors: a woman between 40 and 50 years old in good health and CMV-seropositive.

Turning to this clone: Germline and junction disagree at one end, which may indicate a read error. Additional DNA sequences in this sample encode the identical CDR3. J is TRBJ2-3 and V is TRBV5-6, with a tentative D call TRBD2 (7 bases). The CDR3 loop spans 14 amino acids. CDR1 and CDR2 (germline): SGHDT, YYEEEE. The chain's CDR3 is CASSRGASTDTQYF. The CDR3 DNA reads TGTGCCAGCAGCCGGGGGGCTAGCACAGATACGCAATATTTT.

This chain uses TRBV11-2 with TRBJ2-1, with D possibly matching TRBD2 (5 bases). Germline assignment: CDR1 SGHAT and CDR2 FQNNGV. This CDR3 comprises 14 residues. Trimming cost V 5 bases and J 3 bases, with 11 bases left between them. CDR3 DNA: TGTGCCAGCAGCCACCCGGACTTCTACAATGAGCAGTTCTTC. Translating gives CASSHPDFYNEQFF. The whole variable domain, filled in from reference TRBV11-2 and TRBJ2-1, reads EAGVAQSPRYKIIEKRQSVAFWCNPISGHATLYWYQQILGQGPKLLIQFQNNGVVDDSQLPKDRFSAERLKGVDSTLKIQPAKLEDSAVYLCASSHPDFYNEQFFGPGTRLTVL.

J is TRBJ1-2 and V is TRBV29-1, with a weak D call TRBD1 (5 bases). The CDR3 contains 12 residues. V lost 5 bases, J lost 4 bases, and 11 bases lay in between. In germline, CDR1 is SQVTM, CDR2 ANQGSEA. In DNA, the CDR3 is TGCAGCGTTCCGACAGCAGTCTATGGCTACACCTTC. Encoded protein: CSVPTAVYGYTF.

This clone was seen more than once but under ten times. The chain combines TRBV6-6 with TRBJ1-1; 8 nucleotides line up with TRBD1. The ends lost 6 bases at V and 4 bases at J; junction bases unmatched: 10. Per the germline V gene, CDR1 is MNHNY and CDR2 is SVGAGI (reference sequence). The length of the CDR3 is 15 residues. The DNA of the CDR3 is TGTGCCAGCAGCTTAGTACAGGGGGGAAGCACTGAAGCTTTCTTT. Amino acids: CASSLVQGGSTEAFF.

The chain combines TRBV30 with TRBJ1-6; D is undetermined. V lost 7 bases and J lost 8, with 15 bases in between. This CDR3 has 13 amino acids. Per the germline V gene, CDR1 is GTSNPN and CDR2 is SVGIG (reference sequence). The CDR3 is CASRLAMDSPLHF. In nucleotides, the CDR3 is TGTGCCTCTAGATTGGCTATGGATTCACCCCTCCACTTT.

The CDR3 DNA follows: TGTGCCAGCAGCTTGGTAAGCGGGGGGTACAATGAGCAGTTCTTC. Translation: CASSLVSGGYNEQFF. This rearrangement joins TRBV5-6 to TRBJ2-1; 9 nucleotides match TRBD2. V lost 0 bases to trimming and J lost 4 bases; unmatched junction nucleotides: 2. Germline CDR1 and CDR2: SGHDT and YYEEEE. This CDR3 is built from 15 residues.

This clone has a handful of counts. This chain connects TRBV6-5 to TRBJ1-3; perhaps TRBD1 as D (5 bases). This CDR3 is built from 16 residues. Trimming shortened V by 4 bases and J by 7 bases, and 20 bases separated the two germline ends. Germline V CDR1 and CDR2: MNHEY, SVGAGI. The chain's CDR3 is CASSSPASQGGNTIYF. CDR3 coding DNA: TGTGCCAGCAGTTCTCCGGCATCGCAGGGCGGTAACACCATATATTTT.

The CDR3 nucleotides are TGTGCCAGCAGCTCTACGCGGTATGGCTACACCTTC. It specifies CASSSTRYGYTF. The rearrangement joins TRBV5-6 to TRBJ1-2; D is ambiguous. V was shortened by 3 bases and J by 5 bases, with 8 bases between the two germline ends. The CDR3 spans 12 residues. Germline-derived CDR1 and CDR2 are SGHDT and YYEEEE. Complete variable domain (other parts from reference TRBV5-6 and TRBJ1-2): DAGVTQSPTHLIKTRGQQVTLRCSPKSGHDTVSWYQQALGQGPQFIFQYYEEEERQRGNFPDRFSGHQFPNYSSELNVNALLLGDSALYLCASSSTRYGYTFGSGTRLTVV.

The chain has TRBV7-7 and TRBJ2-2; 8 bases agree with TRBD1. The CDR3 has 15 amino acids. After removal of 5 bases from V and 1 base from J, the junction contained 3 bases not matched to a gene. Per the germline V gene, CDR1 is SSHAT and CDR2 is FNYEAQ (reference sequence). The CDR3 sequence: CASSLGTGNTGELFF. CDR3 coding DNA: TGTGCCAGCAGCCTAGGGACAGGGAACACCGGGGAGCTGTTTTTT.

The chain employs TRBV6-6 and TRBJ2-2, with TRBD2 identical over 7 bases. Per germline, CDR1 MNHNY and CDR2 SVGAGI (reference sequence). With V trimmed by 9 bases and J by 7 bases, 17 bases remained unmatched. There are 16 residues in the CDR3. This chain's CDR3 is CARPGDYRLSGGELFF. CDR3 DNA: TGTGCCAGGCCCGGGGACTATAGACTTTCGGGCGGGGAGCTGTTTTTT.

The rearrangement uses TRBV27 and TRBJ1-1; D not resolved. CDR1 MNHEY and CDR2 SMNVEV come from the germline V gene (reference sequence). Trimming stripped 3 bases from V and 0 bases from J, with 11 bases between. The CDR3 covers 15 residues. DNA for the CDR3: TGTGCCAGCAGTTTTCAAGGAGGGCTGAACACTGAAGCTTTCTTT. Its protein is CASSFQGGLNTEAFF.

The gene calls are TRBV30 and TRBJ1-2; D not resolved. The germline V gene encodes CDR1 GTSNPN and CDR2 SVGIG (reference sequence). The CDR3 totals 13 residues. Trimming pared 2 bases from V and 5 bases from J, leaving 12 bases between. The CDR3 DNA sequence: TGTGCCTGGAGTTCACCCCCGGGATATGGCTACACCTTC. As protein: CAWSSPPGYGYTF.

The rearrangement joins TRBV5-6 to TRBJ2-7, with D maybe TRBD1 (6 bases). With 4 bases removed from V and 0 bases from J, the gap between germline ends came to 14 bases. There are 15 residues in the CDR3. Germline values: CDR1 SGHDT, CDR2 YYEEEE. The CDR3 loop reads CASSNRDKLSYEQYF. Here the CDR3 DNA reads TGTGCCAGCAGCAACCGGGACAAACTCTCCTACGAGCAGTACTTC. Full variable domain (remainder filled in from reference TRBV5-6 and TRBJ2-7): DAGVTQSPTHLIKTRGQQVTLRCSPKSGHDTVSWYQQALGQGPQFIFQYYEEEERQRGNFPDRFSGHQFPNYSSELNVNALLLGDSALYLCASSNRDKLSYEQYFGPGTRLTVT.

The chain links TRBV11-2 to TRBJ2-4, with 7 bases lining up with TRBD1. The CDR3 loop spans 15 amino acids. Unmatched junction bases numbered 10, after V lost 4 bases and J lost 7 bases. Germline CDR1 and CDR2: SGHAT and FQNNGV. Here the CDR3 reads CASSSSPGGNNIQYF. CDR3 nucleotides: TGTGCCAGCAGCTCCTCCCCAGGGGGAAATAACATTCAGTACTTC. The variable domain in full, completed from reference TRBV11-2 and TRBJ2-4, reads EAGVAQSPRYKIIEKRQSVAFWCNPISGHATLYWYQQILGQGPKLLIQFQNNGVVDDSQLPKDRFSAERLKGVDSTLKIQPAKLEDSAVYLCASSSSPGGNNIQYFGAGTRLSVL.

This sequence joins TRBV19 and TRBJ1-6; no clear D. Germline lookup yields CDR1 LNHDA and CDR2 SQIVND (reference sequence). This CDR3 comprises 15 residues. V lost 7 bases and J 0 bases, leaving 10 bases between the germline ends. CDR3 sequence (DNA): TGTGCCAGTAAACGGGTTCCCTCCTATAATTCACCCCTCCACTTT. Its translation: CASKRVPSYNSPLHF.

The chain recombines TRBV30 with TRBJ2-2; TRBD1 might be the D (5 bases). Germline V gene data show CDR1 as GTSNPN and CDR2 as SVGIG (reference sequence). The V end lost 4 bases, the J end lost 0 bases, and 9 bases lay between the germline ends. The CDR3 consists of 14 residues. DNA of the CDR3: TGTGCCTGGACAGGGATGGCGAACACCGGGGAGCTGTTTTTT. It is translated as CAWTGMANTGELFF.

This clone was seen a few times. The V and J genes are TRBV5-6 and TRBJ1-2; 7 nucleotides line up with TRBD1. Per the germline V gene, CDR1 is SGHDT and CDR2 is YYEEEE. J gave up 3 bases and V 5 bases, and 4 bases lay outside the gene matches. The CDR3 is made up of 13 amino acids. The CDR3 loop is CASSRTGDYGYTF. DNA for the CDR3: TGTGCCAGCAGTAGAACAGGGGACTATGGCTACACCTTC.

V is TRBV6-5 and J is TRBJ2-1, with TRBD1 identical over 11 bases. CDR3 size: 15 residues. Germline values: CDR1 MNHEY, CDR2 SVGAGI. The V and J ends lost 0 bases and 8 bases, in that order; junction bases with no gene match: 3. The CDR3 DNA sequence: TGTGCCAGCAGTTACTCGGACAGGGGGCGTTATGAGCAGTTCTTC. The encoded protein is CASSYSDRGRYEQFF.

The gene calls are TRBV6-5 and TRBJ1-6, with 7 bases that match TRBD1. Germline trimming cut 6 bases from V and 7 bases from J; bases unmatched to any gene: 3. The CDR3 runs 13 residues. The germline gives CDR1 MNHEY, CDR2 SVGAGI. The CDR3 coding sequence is TGTGCCAGCAGCCCGGGACAGAATTCACCCCTCCACTTT. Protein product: CASSPGQNSPLHF.